This T cell receptor (beta chain) appears in the sequencing data of a study of OX40 agonist ivuxolimab in advanced cancers. Regarding the complete study: Ivuxolimab was a fully human IgG2 agonistic monoclonal antibody targeting the costimulatory receptor OX40 (CD134). Intravenous ivuxolimab was administered to patients every 2 weeks at six dose levels: 0.01, 0.1, 0.3, 1.5, 3 and 10 mg/kg. In the dose-escalation cohort, more than 75% of patients were male, and the mean age was around 60 years, with a range of 23 to 79. The point of sequencing TCRbeta in the periphery was to test whether ivuxolimab changed TCR sequence diversity and drove clonal T-cell expansion. The monotherapy dose-escalation portion (N ≈ 50 patients) of the phase I ivuxolimab trial is reported in the paper. Partial responses were achieved by three dose-escalation patients, of whom one had hepatocellular carcinoma and two had cutaneous melanoma. Patients were allowed to have had prior anti-PD-1, anti-PD-L1 or anti-CTLA-4 therapy, and approximately 40% of the dose-escalation patients had been treated with checkpoint inhibitors. Of the approximately 50 dose-escalation patients, hepatocellular carcinoma was present in around 20, melanoma in some 15, renal cell carcinoma in 9 and head and neck cancer in 9. What the work shows at the level of the full study, not this receptor alone: Low levels of normalized T-cell clonal expansion were also seen in some nonresponding patients. The antigen specificity of the peripheral T cells that underwent clonal expansion was not determined. In the 0.1-3.0 mg/kg groups, partial responders had among the lowest normalized peripheral clonal expansion, particularly in CD8+ T cells. At doses of 0.1 to 3.0 mg/kg, clonal expansion of both CD4+ and CD8+ blood T cells was observed from baseline to week 6. After ivuxolimab, expanded clones were on average more numerous among CD8+ T cells than among CD4+ T cells.

Including the terminal cysteine and phenylalanine, the CDR3 comprises 17 residues. Only the CDR3 part of the read is kept: 51 bases, read in frame from the first base. CDR1 and CDR2, per the germline V gene, are KGHSH and LQKENI. V has 2 bases trimmed and J has 2 bases trimmed; junction bases matching no gene number 4. Within its sample, this clone is medium-sized (0.01 to 0.1%). Its cognate antigen has yet to be identified. It has no much larger one-base neighbor in the sample; base qualities were not kept. Genomic DNA was extracted from sorted cells for sequencing of the TCRbeta CDR3 region. The immunoSEQ Assay was used for sequencing of TCRbeta CDR3 regions. TCRdb retrieved this table from immuneACCESS and kept in-frame rearrangements only. Not all clones are present; in checked studies, unresolved V genes account for under half, and no reason is known for the remainder. The sample yields tens of thousands of clones; under 80% were counted once. The ten largest clones add up to roughly 9.8% of the sample.

The trial excluded patients who had a history of autoimmune disease or who were on systemic immunosuppression. Peripheral blood for TCR sequencing was drawn from every dose cohort at baseline, at cycle 4 day 1 and at cycle 7 day 1. The samples were taken from a phase I, first-in-human, multicenter, open-label dose-escalation trial of ivuxolimab. Adults with locally advanced or metastatic melanoma, renal cell, hepatocellular, or head and neck squamous cell carcinoma were enrolled in the trial. CD4+ and CD8+ T cells were sorted separately from peripheral blood before TCR sequencing. The chain is encoded by TRBV18 joined to TRBJ1-5; 12 central bases correspond to TRBD1. This TCR was sampled from an adult with an advanced solid tumor such as melanoma, head and neck, liver or kidney cancer. Sample: CD4+ or CD8+ T cells sorted from blood, taken in a trial of the OX40 agonist ivuxolimab. The CDR3 protein sequence reads: CASSPGDRGLGNQPQHF. The DNA sequence reads TGTGCCAGCTCACCAGGGGACAGGGGGCTCGGCAATCAGCCCCAGCATTTT.